One TCR beta chain is described in this entry. It lacks a known antigen. No much larger clone is present one base from it, and per-base qualities are unavailable. CDR1 and CDR2 were assigned from the germline V gene as MDHEN and SYDVKM. The trim is 6 bases for V and 5 bases for J, with a gap of 17 bases between the germline ends. The CDR3 covers 15 residues, taking in both the cysteine and the phenylalanine. Only CDR3 DNA remains: 45 bases, in frame from the first base. The sample originates from a study of cytomegalovirus exposure and HLA in healthy donors (dated by TCRdb to 2016 to 2017). Study-wide context: In an earlier analysis of 550 to 750 of the donors, about 260 Gb of sequence data and 117 million unique TCR beta sequences from roughly 200 million T cells were reported. Roughly 300 gigabases of sequencing data and tens of millions of unique TCR sequences made up an early release that covered around 640 HLA-typed donors. Of the 300 to 450 genotyped donors, more than 75% were placed in the genetic ancestry cluster associated with self-reported Caucasian donors. The aim of the study was to test whether cataloging public T cell receptors could identify signatures of past pathogen exposure. Using immunosequencing, the study profiled T cell repertoires from around 670 subjects and related those repertoires to cytomegalovirus serostatus. In addition to the first cohort of about 650 subjects, a separate validation cohort of around 110 different subjects was used. The study combined high-throughput TCR immunosequencing, statistical association of individual TCRs with disease status, and machine learning to predict cytomegalovirus infection status. A later analysis re-analyzed previously published TCR beta repertoires from 666 donors and added high-resolution HLA genotyping to study TCR occurrence patterns. Rather than drawing on any new phenotypic data, the later analysis identified candidate immune exposures from TCR beta sequences and the way those sequences occurred across donors. To decide whether each TCR beta V gene segment behaved as functional or pseudogenic, an earlier analysis of some 600 of the donors relied on high-throughput TCR beta sequencing. Donor age, sex, ethnicity and CMV serostatus were compiled together with the repertoire data. A later genetic analysis took genome-wide SNP genotypes for about 65% of the 666 donors and used that subset as a discovery cohort. All discovery cohort repertoires had been generated using a single sequencing platform. Both class I and class II loci were covered by HLA typing, at four-digit resolution. The number of typed donors differed by locus: 629-630 for A, B, C, DRB1 and DQB1; 500 to 550 for DQA1; 606 for DPA1; and some 430 for DPB1. Roughly five DR-DQ haplotypes were handled as single units for association and clustering because linkage in the cohort was strong. Across 300 to 500 genotyped donors of the cohort, an average of roughly 250,000 unique TCR beta nucleotide sequences per donor were sequenced, and around 20% of those sequences were non-productive. The research as a whole found: Most CMV-associated TCR beta chains appeared to be HLA-restricted in a later analysis, and the HLA associations seemed to be driven largely by CMV exposure. In a later analysis, several top co-occurrence clusters were reported to appear linked to parvovirus B19, influenza, CMV and Epstein-Barr virus. It was suggested by the authors that the approach could potentially be generalized to other disease states and immunological phenotypes. In both the original and validation cohorts, the classifier was reported to diagnose cytomegalovirus status with high specificity and sensitivity. In this cohort, only TCR beta chains were sequenced, and detectable features were limited by the absence of alpha or paired-chain data. For the cohort, immune exposure information was limited to CMV serostatus. In a later analysis, HLA-associated TCR beta chains were found to be more clonally expanded and to have lower generation probabilities than equally common non-associated chains. In an earlier analysis of more than 450 of the donors, most TCR beta V segments were observed in productive rearrangements about 87% or about 30% of the time, broadly matching IMGT annotations. Linkage disequilibrium might explain the correlated functional status among segregating V segments, but an unknown experimental factor could not be excluded. In vitro tests confirmed that a few of the cytomegalovirus-associated TCR beta chains recognize cytomegalovirus antigens. A cluster of highly shared sequence variants was judged likely to represent a technical artifact of the sequencing pipeline. In a later analysis, the rate of TCR association differed among HLA loci, with DRB1 alleles having the most associated TCRs and HLA-C alleles having the fewest. V-gene and J-gene trimming of TCR beta chains was associated with a missense DCLRE1C variant in a later genetic analysis, and the association was replicated in an independent cohort. A further reported finding was that TCR beta sequences accurately predicted the HLA-A and HLA-B alleles for most subjects in the first cohort. A total of about 180 TCR beta chains were listed by the study as associated with cytomegalovirus. Because HLA typing was missing for some donors at each locus, association tests included only the typed subset. When HLA alleles, especially DR and DQ, strongly co-occurred, attributing TCR associations to individual alleles was difficult. According to a later genetic analysis, donors in an Asian-associated ancestry cluster had fewer N-insertions in productive TCRs than the approximately 700-donor mean. The presence/absence analyses assumed that sequencing depth was roughly uniform across donors, and that assumption may not be true. Because the 87-base-pair reads could not distinguish some IMGT-functional V segments, including TRBV6-2 and TRBV6-3, those segments were excluded. Most TCR sequences were observed very rarely across donors, whereas some public TCRs were present in many individuals. A later analysis associated about 17,000 TCR beta sequences with specific HLA alleles at a false discovery rate of 0.05. The earlier analysis of 450 to 700 of the donors excluded fewer than 20 rarely observed V segments, including chromosome 9 orphons, because counts were too low.

The library was obtained by the immunoSEQ multiplex PCR assay. A mixture of 60 forward primers for TCR Vbeta segments and 13 reverse primers for TCR Jbeta segments was used in the multiplex PCR. A multiplex PCR assay on genomic DNA amplified the CDR3 region of rearranged TCR beta genes. The amplified TCR beta libraries were sequenced on the Illumina HiSeq System as 87-base-pair reads. From the authors' description of their analysis: In a later analysis, tens of millions of unique TCR beta chains were counted across the roughly 610 repertoires, and roughly 11 million of these chains were shared by at least two donors. To remove PCR and sequencing errors, raw reads were error-corrected and collapsed into unique sequences using a nearest-neighbor algorithm that merged closely related sequences. CDR3 sequences were aligned to IMGT reference sequences to assign V, D and J gene segments. Each retained sequence needed at least a six-nucleotide match to both a V gene segment and a J gene segment. A rearrangement counted as productive if the CDR3 had no stop codons and remained in frame with V and J, and every other rearrangement counted as non-productive. Following IMGT convention, CDR3 was defined as the stretch from the second conserved V-encoded cysteine to the conserved J-encoded phenylalanine. The earlier analysis of about 610 of the donors excluded sequences that lacked an unambiguous match to a single V gene segment. In an earlier analysis of 587 of the donors, V segments were called functional above 56.7% productive rearrangements and were called segregating when the between-donor standard deviation exceeded 5%. A statistical classification framework was developed to diagnose cytomegalovirus status using the catalog of TCR beta chain sequences. In a later analysis, TCR nucleotide sequences were compared against IMGT/GENE-DB human TR gene sequences so that V and J genes could be assigned. Using the TCRdist pipeline, a later analysis assigned CDR3 sequences along with most-parsimonious VDJ recombination scenarios. In a later analysis, each TCR beta chain was defined by its CDR3 amino acid sequence together with its V-gene family, and reads lacking a unique V-gene family were excluded. To address suspected cross-contamination and a sequencing artifact, a later analysis removed over 500 highly shared, low-generation-probability nucleotide sequences. For each public chain, a later analysis derived a clonal expansion index from normalized ranks of inferred template counts within each repertoire. A later analysis computed generation probabilities with a VDJ recombination model fitted to out-of-frame rearrangements, and checked the results against IGoR. A later analysis scored TCR-TCR, TCR-HLA and TCR-CMV co-occurrence with hypergeometric tests, applying a repertoire-size bias correction to TCR pairs. In a later analysis, false discovery rates were estimated by permuting HLA or CMV assignments 20 times. A later analysis grouped co-occurring TCRs with DBSCAN, adding TCRdist sequence similarity when clustering within HLA-allele-positive subsets. Repertoires with fewer than 30,000 or more than 120,000 public chains, plus five repertoires with anomalous nucleotide sharing, were excluded from co-occurrence clustering. TCRdb holds this immuneACCESS table with in-frame rearrangements only. Some clones are missing; in checked studies, unresolved V genes explain under half, and the rest has no known cause. Clone size and V and J calls were adopted from that table, with D and trimming inferred from the DNA. This sample gives around 190,000 clones in total; 70% to 75% of them show up just once. Clones ranked in the top ten supply approximately 5% of the sample.

The cohort comprised some 700 healthy bone marrow donors. At the time of sampling, all cohort members were nominally healthy, though unrecorded immune exposures were likely present. The donor tested CMV seropositive and was one of the 289 seropositive cohort members. Every donor gave a peripheral blood sample, and the peripheral blood mononuclear cells from that sample were used for TCR beta sequencing. Genomic DNA was extracted from the blood cell samples with the Qiagen DNeasy Blood Extraction Kit. The sequence joins TRBV28 to TRBJ1-5; the D gene is possibly TRBD1, with 6 bases matching. This sequence was found in a man younger than 45 in good health and CMV-seropositive. What was sequenced was PBMCs. The CDR3 sequence is CASSSGEPSHQPQHF. Read as DNA, the sequence is TGTGCCAGCAGCTCAGGGGAACCGTCGCATCAGCCCCAGCATTTT.